The subject of this entry is one T cell receptor (beta chain). The data originate from a study of blood T cell repertoires in COVID-19. About the research overall: Spain, Italy and the United States supplied samples that represented acute and convalescent COVID-19. Sample material is recorded as cDNA or gDNA derived from T cells, B-cell-depleted T cells, or PBMCs.

CDR1 is ENHRY, CDR2 SYGVKD, per germline. With 7 bases removed from V and 5 bases from J, the gap between germline ends came to 11 bases. The CDR3 covers 13 residues. Authors' processing steps: Cell counts per sample came from amplifying reference gene primers. Sequencing used immunoSEQ multiplex PCR; TCRdb keeps in-frame clones, though not all of them. V and J calls and clone size follow that table, whereas D and trimming were derived from the DNA. Here the sample spans about 300,000 clones, 70% to 90% being singletons. This chain links TRBV10-3 with TRBJ1-4; a possible D gene is TRBD1 (5 bases). The sequenced sample was peripheral blood. The sequence was collected from a young man who had recovered from COVID-19. CDR3 protein: CAITRALNEKLFF. CDR3 nucleotides: TGTGCCATCACCAGGGCCCTGAATGAAAAACTGTTTTTT.